Listed here are 21 T cell receptor beta chains from one sample, sequenced in a study of PD-L1 blockade in urothelial cancer. This sample's time point: pretreatment peripheral blood. Some clones are missing from TCRdb's copy, which holds only in-frame ones; the method was immunoSEQ multiplex PCR. Found here are tens of thousands of clones, roughly 79% of them singletons; the top ten hold more than 5.5%. The sequencing here drew on PBMCs, taken around atezolizumab (anti-PD-L1) treatment. The source of these receptors is a man in his 70s with urothelial cancer.

The chain has TRBV19 and TRBJ2-1, with 8 bases identical to TRBD1. The CDR3 spans 13 residues. The germline CDR1 and CDR2 sequences are LNHDA and SQIVND (reference sequence). With V trimmed by 3 bases and J by 10 bases, 5 bases remained unmatched. In nucleotides, the CDR3 is TGTGCCAGTAGTATTGCCAGGGGGCGCGAGCAGTTCTTC. Protein sequence: CASSIARGREQFF.

The rearrangement links TRBV4-3 to TRBJ2-5; TRBD1 matches 9 bases. The J segment lost 4 bases and the V segment lost 1 base, leaving 7 bases of the junction unmatched. The CDR3 loop spans 16 amino acids. Germline-derived CDR1 and CDR2 are LGHNA and YSLEER. CDR3 sequence: CASSQVAGQGTETQYF. DNA of the CDR3: TGCGCCAGCAGCCAAGTAGCCGGACAGGGGACAGAGACCCAGTACTTC.

This clone came up once. The V and J genes are TRBV9 and TRBJ2-7; 7 nucleotides match TRBD1. This CDR3 is built from 14 residues. The germline V gene encodes CDR1 SGDLS and CDR2 YYNGEE. The V and J ends lost 4 bases and 1 base, in that order; junction bases with no gene match: 5. CDR3 region: CASSSGGPSYEQYF. CDR3 DNA sequence: TGTGCCAGCAGCTCAGGGGGACCATCCTACGAGCAGTACTTC. Based on the CDR3 plus reference TRBV9 and TRBJ2-7, the full variable domain is DSGVTQTPKHLITATGQRVTLRCSPRSGDLSVYWYQQSLDQGLQFLIQYYNGEERAKGNILERFSAQQFPDLHSELNLSSLELGDSALYFCASSSGGPSYEQYFGPGTRLTVT.

The chain uses TRBV5-1 and TRBJ1-3; D call uncertain. V was cut by 9 bases and J by 0 bases, with 19 bases left in between. The CDR3 contains 16 residues. Germline V gives CDR1 SGHRS, CDR2 YFSETQ. The CDR3: CAIHPKRPFSGNTIYF. In DNA, the CDR3 is TGCGCCATCCACCCGAAGAGGCCTTTCTCTGGAAACACCATATATTTT.

The rearrangement joins TRBV7-9 to TRBJ2-3, with 7 positions matching TRBD2. Germline loops: CDR1 SEHNR, CDR2 FQNEAQ (reference sequence). Unmatched junction bases numbered 11, after V lost 5 bases and J lost 0 bases. CDR3 length: 17 amino acids. The DNA for the CDR3 is TGTGCCAGCAGCCTCCCCTGGGGGGGAGCTAGCACAGATACGCAGTATTTT. Encoded protein: CASSLPWGGASTDTQYF.

Concerning this clone: The identical CDR3 is also encoded by other nucleotide sequences in the sample. V gene TRBV5-1 combines with J gene TRBJ2-3; 9 bases align to TRBD1. The CDR3 has 15 amino acids. Germline-derived CDR1 and CDR2 are SGHRS and YFSETQ. V trimming: 0 bases; J trimming: 3 bases; junction bases outside the gene matches: 2. CDR3 amino acids: CASSLGQGGTDTQYF. The CDR3 bases are TGCGCCAGCAGCTTGGGACAGGGGGGGACAGATACGCAGTATTTT.

The rearrangement joins TRBV4-2 to TRBJ1-1, with D perhaps matching TRBD1 (6 bases). The CDR3 is 12 residues long. In germline, CDR1 is LGHNA, CDR2 YNFKEQ. V shed 3 bases and J shed 4 bases, with 6 bases lying between them. The CDR3 spells CASSQTGTEAFF. In nucleotides, the CDR3 is TGTGCCAGCAGCCAGACAGGCACTGAAGCTTTCTTT.

This clone turned up a few times. The chain has TRBV10-3 and TRBJ2-3; D possibly corresponds to TRBD2 (6 bases). This CDR3 contains 14 residues. The V gene lost 3 bases and the J gene lost 9 bases, with 16 bases spanning the gap. Germline values: CDR1 ENHRY, CDR2 SYGVKD. CDR3 DNA sequence: TGTGCCATCAGTGAACCGCGCCTGGCGGGGACGCAGTATTTT. Translation gives CAISEPRLAGTQYF.

The chain uses TRBV7-2 and TRBJ1-1, with D possibly being TRBD1 (5 bases). This CDR3 is 14 amino acids long. Trimming removed 4 bases at V and 4 bases at J, with 13 bases between. From germline, CDR1 is SGHTA and CDR2 FQGNSA. CDR3 nucleotides: TGTGCCAGCAGCTCGGGGGACGGGACCACTGAAGCTTTCTTT. Amino acids: CASSSGDGTTEAFF.

The rearrangement uses TRBV10-3 and TRBJ1-1; D is uncertain. The length of the CDR3 is 13 residues. V gave up 7 bases and J gave up 1 base, with 10 bases separating them. Germline lookup yields CDR1 ENHRY and CDR2 SYGVKD. The CDR3 sequence: CAIMRGENTEAFF. The DNA of the CDR3 is TGTGCCATCATGCGGGGAGAGAACACTGAAGCTTTCTTT.

The chain is built from TRBV6-5 and TRBJ1-3; 10 bases fit TRBD1. There are 15 residues in the CDR3. Germline loops: CDR1 MNHEY, CDR2 SVGAGI. Losses at the gene ends were 4 bases for V and 4 bases for J; bases not matched to a gene: 4. CDR3 protein: CASSWGQGRGNTIYF. The CDR3 bases are TGTGCCAGCAGTTGGGGACAGGGGAGGGGAAACACCATATATTTT.

V is TRBV7-2 and J is TRBJ2-7; 7 positions match TRBD1. V lost 5 bases and J lost 2; bases outside the gene matches: 9. Germline assignment: CDR1 SGHTA and CDR2 FQGNSA. The CDR3 contains 15 residues. The CDR3 here is CASSQWAGGTYEQYF. The CDR3 coding sequence is TGTGCCAGCAGCCAGTGGGCAGGGGGAACCTACGAGCAGTACTTC.

The rearrangement uses TRBV30 and TRBJ2-5, with no clear D. The V gene's germline CDR1 is GTSNPN and CDR2 SVGIG (reference sequence). The ends were cut back, 0 bases at V and 2 bases at J, with 7 bases in the middle. The CDR3 covers 13 residues. CDR3 region: CAWSVRQQETQYF. In DNA form, the CDR3 reads TGTGCCTGGAGTGTACGCCAGCAAGAGACCCAGTACTTC. The entire variable domain, with the rest obtained from reference TRBV30 and TRBJ2-5, is as follows: SQTIHQWPATLVQPVGSPLSLECTVEGTSNPNLYWYRQAAGRGLQLLFYSVGIGQISSEVPQNLSASRPQDRQFILSSKKLLLSDSGFYLCAWSVRQQETQYFGPGTRLLVL.

The chain joins TRBV10-3 to TRBJ2-7; the D gene is possibly TRBD1 (5 bases). The CDR3 totals 15 residues. Germline CDR1 reads ENHRY; CDR2 reads SYGVKD. Trimming took off 3 bases at V and 8 bases at J, with 20 bases between the two ends. DNA of the CDR3: TGTGCCATCAGTGACTCACAGGAGCTACGCACGAAGCAGTACTTC. This gives the protein CAISDSQELRTKQYF.

This sequence joins TRBV29-1 and TRBJ2-3; perhaps TRBD1 as D (5 bases). CDR1 and CDR2 (germline): SQVTM, ANQGSEA. CDR3 size: 14 residues. Trimming took off 3 bases at V and 4 bases at J, with 14 bases between the two ends. Here the CDR3 DNA reads TGCAGCGTTGAGCGGCAGGGTGCGGCAGATACGCAGTATTTT. This gives the protein CSVERQGAADTQYF.

The rearrangement uses TRBV9 and TRBJ2-7; a possible D gene is TRBD2 (6 bases). The CDR3 runs to 14 residues. Germline values: CDR1 SGDLS, CDR2 YYNGEE. V was trimmed by 6 bases and J by 2 bases, leaving 15 bases between them. DNA for the CDR3: TGTGCCAGCACCCGGGACTCAACAACCTACGAGCAGTACTTC. Translated, it gives CASTRDSTTYEQYF. Supplemented by reference TRBV9 and TRBJ2-7, the full variable domain reads DSGVTQTPKHLITATGQRVTLRCSPRSGDLSVYWYQQSLDQGLQFLIQYYNGEERAKGNILERFSAQQFPDLHSELNLSSLELGDSALYFCASTRDSTTYEQYFGPGTRLTVT.

This rearrangement joins TRBV27 to TRBJ2-5, with 10 bases fitting TRBD2. Germline CDR1 MNHEY, CDR2 SMNVEV (reference sequence). J gave up 0 bases and V 5 bases, and 6 bases lay outside the gene matches. The CDR3 loop spans 16 amino acids. This CDR3 is CASSPRTSGYQETQYF. The CDR3 DNA follows: TGTGCCAGCAGTCCCCGGACTAGCGGCTACCAAGAGACCCAGTACTTC.

The chain uses TRBV7-2 and TRBJ2-3, with TRBD2 matching 10 bases. The V and J ends lost 0 bases and 1 base, in that order; junction bases with no gene match: 7. The CDR3 loop spans 18 amino acids. Germline V gives CDR1 SGHTA, CDR2 FQGNSA. The CDR3 sequence: CASSLASGGAGGTDTQYF. As DNA, the CDR3 is TGTGCCAGCAGCTTAGCCAGCGGGGGGGCTGGAGGCACAGATACGCAGTATTTT.

V gene TRBV5-8 combines with J gene TRBJ1-4; TRBD1 might be the D (5 bases). The CDR3 runs 15 residues. CDR1 and CDR2 from the germline V gene are SGHTS and YDEGEE. Trimming removed 1 base from V and 3 bases from J, with 10 bases in between. CDR3 nucleotides: TGTGCCAGCAGCTTGATGGGACTCTCTAATGAAAAACTGTTTTTT. Translation: CASSLMGLSNEKLFF.

This clone appeared once. V and J are TRBV5-6 and TRBJ2-7; the D is unclear. Germline lookup yields CDR1 SGHDT and CDR2 YYEEEE. The CDR3 runs 13 residues. Trimming cost V 0 bases and J 2 bases, with 6 bases left between them. The CDR3 coding sequence is TGTGCCAGCAGCTTGGGTCCAACCTACGAGCAGTACTTC. It yields the protein CASSLGPTYEQYF.

This clone was seen a single time. This sequence joins TRBV6-5 and TRBJ1-1; D not certain. The CDR3 spans 13 residues. V lost 4 bases and J 10 bases, leaving 16 bases between the germline ends. The germline V gene has CDR1 MNHEY and CDR2 SVGAGI. CDR3 protein: CASSSGGSGRAFF. The CDR3, as DNA: TGTGCCAGCAGTTCCGGAGGGAGTGGTCGAGCTTTCTTT.